This TCR beta chain is drawn from a study of T cell changes during pregnancy in multiple sclerosis. Germline values: CDR1 MNHNY, CDR2 SVGAGI (reference sequence). The CDR3 consists of 13 residues. The V and J ends lost 7 bases and 4 bases respectively, with 13 bases between them. Clones were sequenced by immunoSEQ multiplex PCR, and TCRdb holds only the in-frame ones, with some missing. The table includes tens of thousands of clones, 80% to 95% detected once. This TCR came from a female donor in good health, enrolled as a control in a pregnancy study. The chain is built from TRBV6-6 and TRBJ1-1; D is ambiguous. The source was peripheral blood, collected in the third trimester of pregnancy. In DNA form, the CDR3 reads TGTGCCAGCATCCGGGATAAGGGCACTGAAGCTTTCTTT. Protein sequence: CASIRDKGTEAFF.